The source of this TCR beta chain is a study of metastatic and nonmetastatic thyroid tumors (dated by TCRdb to about 2020). For the study in its entirety: For patients with malignant and with benign thyroid disease, the researchers compared repertoires between peripheral blood samples and tumor or nodule tissue samples.

At the junction V is shortened by 5 bases and J by 3 bases, with 5 bases in between. For CDR1 and CDR2, the germline V gene lists SGDLS and YYNGEE. Taken from cysteine to phenylalanine, the CDR3 has 12 residues. Left in the record is the CDR3 DNA by itself, 36 bases read in frame from the first base. None of the patients had been given any treatment before thyroid surgery. Using T-cell receptor beta sequencing, the researchers looked back retrospectively at clinical samples from patients, gathered between about 2012 and 2019. The study at large found these results: In both blood and tumor samples, TCR beta diversity was reported to be significantly higher in malignant tumors than in benign nodules.

Library preparation employed PCR. These reads were obtained on an Illumina HiSeq 4000. High-throughput sequencing was used to profile the CDR3 region of the TCR beta-chain in every patient. The source study handled its data this way. CDR3 differences across clinicopathological groups were used to build a classifier for discriminating distant-metastatic papillary thyroid cancer patients. To measure repertoire diversity the researchers used the Shannon index, while the Morisita-Horn index served to gauge how similar the tumor and blood repertoires were. The raw public reads went through TCRdb reprocessing: fastp at Q25, MiXCR clone calling, in-frame beta chains kept. The V and J calls were determined by TCRdb, not by the authors. The sample contains tens of thousands of clones, 24% of them found a single time. The ten biggest clones cover roughly 3% of the sample. This clone was counted ten times or more. No antigen is known for it. No clone much larger than this one lies a single base away; base qualities are absent.

The source of this sequence is a male donor with papillary thyroid cancer or a benign thyroid nodule (not recorded which). Some clones in this sample may be carry-over from other donors' samples. The specimen sequenced was blood. The chain employs TRBV9 and TRBJ2-2; no D gene is confidently identified. The nucleotide sequence is given as TGTGCCAGCAGGGGTTACACCGGGGAGCTGTTTTTT. This yields the protein CASRGYTGELFF.